The 10 T cell receptor beta chains given below trace back to one sample, sequenced in a study of T cell repertoires in ileal Crohn's disease. Regarding time point: proximal margin of the surgical specimen (macroscopically non-inflamed). Clones were read by immunoSEQ multiplex PCR, and TCRdb kept only the in-frame ones, dropping some. In the table there are roughly 4,300 clones, just under 75% of which are singletons. The material sequenced was ileal tissue. These receptors all stem from an adult with Crohn's disease.

On this clone: This specimen includes other DNA sequences encoding the same CDR3. The genes are TRBV2 and TRBJ2-7; D is ambiguous. V dropped 6 bases and J dropped 2 bases, with 8 bases sitting between them. The CDR3 sequence is 12 residues long. Germline-derived CDR1 and CDR2 are SNHLY and FYNNEI. CDR3 sequence (DNA): TGTGCCAGCAGGGGAAATCCCTACGAGCAGTACTTC. Translating it yields CASRGNPYEQYF.

J is TRBJ1-2 and V is TRBV14; the match to TRBD1 covers 8 bases. This CDR3 comprises 15 residues. CDR1 is SGHDN and CDR2 is FVKESK in the germline V gene. Losses at the gene ends were 4 bases for V and 5 bases for J; bases not matched to a gene: 9. This chain's CDR3 is CASSPLGQGEYGYTF. The CDR3 coding sequence is TGTGCCAGCAGCCCTTTAGGACAGGGAGAGTATGGCTACACCTTC.

This clone has only one observation. This sequence joins TRBV6-5 and TRBJ1-2; D call uncertain. The length of the CDR3 is 13 residues. Per the germline V gene, CDR1 is MNHEY and CDR2 is SVGAGI. The V and J ends lost 6 bases and 0 bases respectively, with 8 bases between them. The CDR3 DNA is TGTGCCAGCAGACTCGACCCTAACTATGGCTACACCTTC. Residues: CASRLDPNYGYTF.

The chain has TRBV28 and TRBJ1-1, with D hard to call. In germline, CDR1 is MDHEN, CDR2 SYDVKM. Trimming took 6 bases from V and 8 from J, leaving 16 bases between them. The CDR3 has 13 residues. DNA for the CDR3: TGTGCCAGCAGCTACGTCGGACGGCCGGAAGCTTTCTTT. Encoded protein: CASSYVGRPEAFF.

This chain's CDR3 is CASDGGNLYRYGYTF. In nucleotides, the CDR3 is TGTGCCAGCGACGGGGGAAACCTATACCGCTATGGCTACACCTTC. J is TRBJ1-2 and V is TRBV6-1; tentative D call: TRBD1 (5 bases). Between the trimmed V and J ends, which lost 8 bases and 4 bases, there was a span of 20 bases. CDR1 is MNHNS and CDR2 is SASEGT in the germline V gene. The CDR3 extends over 15 amino acids.

V is TRBV27 and J is TRBJ1-1; possibly TRBD1 for D (6 bases). The germline gives CDR1 MNHEY, CDR2 SMNVEV (reference sequence). V dropped 4 bases and J dropped 0 bases, with 9 bases sitting between them. CDR3 length: 14 residues. CDR3 nucleotide sequence: TGTGCCAGCAGTTCACAGGGACTGAACACTGAAGCTTTCTTT. Its translation: CASSSQGLNTEAFF.

In this sample, this clone turned up a few times. V usage is TRBV11-3 and J usage is TRBJ1-1; no clear D gene. This CDR3 region has 13 residues. V was cut by 5 bases and J by 4 bases, with 11 bases left in between. The germline CDR1 and CDR2 sequences are SGHNT and YENEEA. This CDR3 reads CASSAARGTEAFF. In DNA form, the CDR3 reads TGTGCCAGCAGCGCCGCACGTGGCACTGAAGCTTTCTTT.

The chain employs TRBV2 and TRBJ1-1; tentative D call: TRBD1 (5 bases). V dropped 9 bases and J dropped 1 base, with 18 bases sitting between them. The CDR3 runs 15 residues. The V gene's germline CDR1 is SNHLY and CDR2 FYNNEI. DNA of the CDR3: TGTGCCAGTAAAATACAGCCAGGGTCGAACACTGAAGCTTTCTTT. This sequence encodes CASKIQPGSNTEAFF.

The chain carries TRBV28 and TRBJ2-3, with a weak D call TRBD1 (6 bases). Germline CDR1 MDHEN, CDR2 SYDVKM. The CDR3 is 13 residues long. Trimming removed 11 bases at V and 7 bases at J, with 19 bases between. The CDR3 DNA sequence: TGTGCCGGCTCCTACAGGGACACTAATACGCAGTATTTT. This codes for CAGSYRDTNTQYF.

V usage is TRBV11-2 and J usage is TRBJ2-1; TRBD2 aligns across 11 bases. Unmatched junction bases numbered 6, after V lost 5 bases and J lost 6 bases. The CDR3 sequence is 15 residues long. Germline assignment: CDR1 SGHAT and CDR2 FQNNGV. Here the CDR3 DNA reads TGTGCCAGCAGCGCGTCTAGCGGGGGGTTCAATGAGCAGTTCTTC. This translates into CASSASSGGFNEQFF.